This TCR beta chain is from a study of T-cell memory formation after mild COVID-19. Using its own MiXCR run on the 5' RACE reads, TCRdb lists one record per CDR3 protein. The sample records approximately 290,000 distinct CDR3 sequences, 15% to 20% being singletons. This clonotype was seen only a few times. The germline gives CDR1 SGHRS, CDR2 YFSETQ. The CDR3 consists of 14 residues. The V and J ends lost 4 bases and 6 bases, in that order; junction bases with no gene match: 10. The source material was PBMCs or a T cell subset sorted from them (not recorded which). The V and J genes are TRBV5-1 and TRBJ2-7; 7 bases agree with TRBD1. This clonotype originated in a man younger than 30 who had mild COVID-19 (a few samples of this study predate the infection). Cell type and time point are not known. The DNA for the CDR3 is TGCGCCAGCAGCATTGGGACAGACCCATCCGAGCAGTACTTC. Protein sequence: CASSIGTDPSEQYF. The full variable domain, its missing parts supplied by reference TRBV5-1 and TRBJ2-7, is KAGVTQTPRYLIKTRGQQVTLSCSPISGHRSVSWYQQTPGQGLQFLFEYFSETQRNKGNFPGRFSGRQFSNSRSEMNVSTLELGDSALYLCASSIGTDPSEQYFGPGTRLTVT.